The 2 T cell receptor beta chains in this list originate from one sample, sequenced in a study of shared clonotypes between healthy human individuals. Profiled with immunoSEQ multiplex PCR; TCRdb holds only in-frame clones, not every one. The table includes 550,000 to 700,000 clones, roughly 73% detected once. Input material: memory CD4+ T cells sorted from blood. Subset reported: CD45RA-negative fraction. The receptors were sampled from a woman aged 25 to 39 in good health.

Concerning this clone: A far more abundant clone sits one base away, making this likely a read error. The CDR3 loop reads CATRTERNYGYTF. The CDR3 DNA reads TGTGCCACAAGGACCGAGAGGAACTATGGCTACACCTTC. The genes are TRBV6-4 and TRBJ1-2; no reliable D call. Germline CDR1 MRHNA, CDR2 SNTAGT. Trimming stripped 10 bases from V and 2 bases from J, with 14 bases between. The CDR3 contains 13 residues.

This clone was detected once. The rearrangement joins TRBV25-1 to TRBJ2-1; TRBD2 might be the D (6 bases). With 4 bases removed from V and 6 bases from J, the gap between germline ends came to 25 bases. The germline CDR1 and CDR2 sequences are MGHDK and SYGVNS. This CDR3 has 18 amino acids. The CDR3 region is CASSGRLRAGSPTNEQFF. CDR3 coding DNA: TGTGCCAGCAGTGGGAGGCTGCGGGCGGGGAGTCCGACCAATGAGCAGTTCTTC.